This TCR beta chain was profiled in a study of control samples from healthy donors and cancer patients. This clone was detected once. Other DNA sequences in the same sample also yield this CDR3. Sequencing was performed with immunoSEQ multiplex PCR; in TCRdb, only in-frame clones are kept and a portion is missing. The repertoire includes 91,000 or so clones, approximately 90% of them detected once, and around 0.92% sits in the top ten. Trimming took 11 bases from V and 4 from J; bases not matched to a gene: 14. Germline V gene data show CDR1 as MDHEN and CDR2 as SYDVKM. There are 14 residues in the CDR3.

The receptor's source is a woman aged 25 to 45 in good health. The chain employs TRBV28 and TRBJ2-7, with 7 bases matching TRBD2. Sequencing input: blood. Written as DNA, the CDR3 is TGTGCCGGGGGGGTCGGGGGTCCCCCTTACGAGCAGTACTTC. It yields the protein CAGGVGGPPYEQYF. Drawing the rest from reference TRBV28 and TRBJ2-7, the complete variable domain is DVKVTQSSRYLVKRTGEKVFLECVQDMDHENMFWYRQDPGLGLRLIYFSYDVKMKEKGDIPEGYSVSREKKERFSLILESASTNQTSMYLCAGGVGGPPYEQYFGPGTRLTVT.